The 12 T cell receptor beta chains reported below all come from one sample, sequenced in a study of OX40 agonist ivuxolimab in advanced cancers. Some clones are missing from TCRdb's copy, which holds only in-frame ones; the method was immunoSEQ multiplex PCR. The table includes under 65,000 clones, approximately 89% detected once. Sequences were derived from CD4+ or CD8+ T cells sorted from blood, sampled in a trial of the OX40 agonist ivuxolimab. These receptors were collected from an adult with an advanced solid tumor such as melanoma, head and neck, liver or kidney cancer.

The sample holds one count of this clone. The genes are TRBV7-9 and TRBJ2-1; D is perhaps TRBD2 (5 bases). Germline loops: CDR1 SEHNR, CDR2 FQNEAQ (reference sequence). The CDR3 spans 16 residues. V lost 1 base and J 3 bases, leaving 13 bases between the germline ends. Written as DNA, the CDR3 is TGTGCCAGCAGCTTAGGGATCGGAGCGGTCTACAATGAGCAGTTCTTC. Its protein is CASSLGIGAVYNEQFF.

CDR3 in DNA: TGTGCCAGCATCGACGCCCGGACAGGGTATGGCTACACCTTC. This encodes CASIDARTGYGYTF. V usage is TRBV6-6 and J usage is TRBJ1-2, with TRBD1 identical over 8 bases. Germline lookup yields CDR1 MNHNY and CDR2 SVGAGI (reference sequence). The CDR3 is 14 residues long. The junction had 9 bases not matched to a gene; V was cut back by 7 bases and J by 5 bases.

CDR3 region: CASRTGQASSGNTIYF. CDR3 bases: TGTGCCAGCAGGACCGGACAGGCGAGCTCTGGAAACACCATATATTTT. The V gene is TRBV2, the J gene TRBJ1-3, with 7 positions matching TRBD1. Trimming removed 6 bases from V and 0 bases from J; junction bases left unmatched: 8. CDR3 length: 16 residues. Germline CDR1 reads SNHLY; CDR2 reads FYNNEI.

This sequence joins TRBV19 and TRBJ1-4, with TRBD1 identical over 7 bases. Germline V gives CDR1 LNHDA, CDR2 SQIVND (reference sequence). The length of the CDR3 is 15 residues. V gave up 7 bases and J gave up 4 bases; unmatched junction bases: 9. CDR3 residues: CASKDRPYSNEKLFF. DNA of the CDR3: TGTGCCAGTAAGGACAGGCCGTATAGTAATGAAAAACTGTTTTTT. Full variable domain (outside the CDR3, taken from reference TRBV19 and TRBJ1-4): DGGITQSPKYLFRKEGQNVTLSCEQNLNHDAMYWYRQDPGQGLRLIYYSQIVNDFQKGDIAEGYSVSREKKESFPLTVTSAQKNPTAFYLCASKDRPYSNEKLFFGSGTQLSVL.

J is TRBJ2-1 and V is TRBV5-1; D is perhaps TRBD1 (5 bases). Germline V gene sequence: CDR1 SGHRS, CDR2 YFSETQ. The V and J ends lost 1 base and 6 bases respectively, with 5 bases between them. This CDR3 has 12 residues. CDR3 nucleotide sequence: TGCGCCAGCAGCTTGCAGGGCAATGAGCAGTTCTTC. It specifies CASSLQGNEQFF.

This clone is a singleton in its sample. This chain joins TRBV5-6 and TRBJ1-5; possible D gene TRBD1, 5 bases. The CDR3 contains 16 residues. The germline V and J ends were trimmed by 1 base and 2 bases, with 13 bases remaining between them. Germline V gene lookup returns CDR1 SGHDT and CDR2 YYEEEE. CDR3 residues: CASSLMTALGNQPQHF. The DNA of the CDR3 is TGTGCCAGCAGCTTGATGACAGCCCTCGGCAATCAGCCCCAGCATTTT.

This clone was observed once. The genes are TRBV5-1 and TRBJ1-2; no clear D gene. The CDR3 extends over 13 amino acids. Trimming removed 2 bases from V and 0 bases from J, with 5 bases in between. Germline V gene data show CDR1 as SGHRS and CDR2 as YFSETQ. The CDR3 sequence is CASSLGANYGYTF. The CDR3 DNA is TGCGCCAGCAGCTTAGGAGCTAACTATGGCTACACCTTC.

The chain joins TRBV7-2 to TRBJ1-1, with D uncertain. Germline CDR1 is SGHTA and CDR2 is FQGNSA. V lost 3 bases, J lost 1 base, and 6 bases lay in between. The CDR3 is 13 residues long. DNA for the CDR3: TGTGCCAGCAGCTTTGACTGGAACACTGAAGCTTTCTTT. It yields the protein CASSFDWNTEAFF.

This chain connects TRBV4-1 to TRBJ1-1, with 8 bases identical to TRBD1. Germline CDR1 is MGHRA and CDR2 is YSYEKL. The CDR3 is made up of 15 amino acids. V was clipped by 4 bases and J by 5 bases; unmatched bases: 9. The CDR3 coding sequence is TGCGCCAGCAGCCCCTTCGGACAGGGCGGAACTGAAGCTTTCTTT. Amino acid sequence: CASSPFGQGGTEAFF.

The V gene is TRBV11-3, the J gene TRBJ2-5, with TRBD2 identical over 12 bases. The CDR3 loop spans 15 amino acids. Germline CDR1 SGHNT, CDR2 YENEEA. Trimming at V came to 5 bases and at J to 5 bases, leaving 6 bases not matched to a gene. The DNA for the CDR3 is TGTGCCAGCAGCGCCGCCGGGACTAGCGGGGAGACCCAGTACTTC. Protein product: CASSAAGTSGETQYF.

The rearrangement joins TRBV19 to TRBJ1-3, with D unresolved. The CDR3 runs 11 residues. V lost 4 bases and J 7 bases, leaving 5 bases between the germline ends. Germline V gene sequence: CDR1 LNHDA, CDR2 SQIVND (reference sequence). The CDR3 DNA sequence: TGTGCCAGTAGTACCTACAACACCATATATTTT. Translation: CASSTYNTIYF.

The V gene is TRBV9, the J gene TRBJ2-7; either TRBD1 or TRBD2 may fit D (6 bases each). This CDR3 contains 15 residues. Germline loops: CDR1 SGDLS, CDR2 YYNGEE. V was trimmed by 0 bases and J by 3 bases, leaving 13 bases between them. The CDR3 spells CASSVGLGRGYEQYF. The CDR3 DNA sequence: TGTGCCAGCAGCGTAGGACTAGGCAGGGGCTACGAGCAGTACTTC.